These T cell receptor beta chains were read from a single sample in a study of blood T cell repertoires in COVID-19. TCRdb's copy holds only in-frame clones and misses some; the assay was immunoSEQ multiplex PCR. The sample has under 350,000 clones, around 86% seen once. Sequencing was performed on peripheral blood. Every receptor here comes from a human donor in a cohort sampled during active COVID-19. Each CDR3 is given with its conserved first and last residue. The order of the fields is J gene, CDR3 length, clone size, V gene, D gene, CDR3 protein, CDR3 DNA. D genes are given only for firm matches. The size of a clone is reported for some rows only, either as once, few or many, or as a class for expanded clones.

TRBJ2-5	13	-	TRBV5-1	-	CASSGAAKETQYF	TGCGCCAGCAGCGGCGCGGCTAAAGAGACCCAGTACTTC
TRBJ2-1	15	-	TRBV5-1	TRBD1	CASSFGTGGQGEQFF	TGCGCCAGCTCATTCGGGACAGGGGGACAGGGTGAGCAGTTCTTC
TRBJ2-7	16	medium-sized	TRBV6-5	TRBD2	CASSYRTSGTFYEQYF	TGTGCCAGCAGTTACCGGACTAGCGGTACCTTCTACGAGCAGTACTTC
TRBJ2-1	12	-	TRBV12-3/TRBV12-4	TRBD1	CASSQGAWEQFF	TGTGCCAGCAGTCAGGGGGCGTGGGAGCAGTTCTTC
TRBJ2-3	15	-	TRBV2	TRBD2	CASSAREGRFDTQYF	TGTGCCAGCAGTGCCCGGGAGGGACGTTTTGATACGCAGTATTTT
TRBJ2-5	13	-	TRBV10-3	TRBD1	CAIGQGGQETQYF	TGTGCCATCGGACAGGGCGGTCAAGAGACCCAGTACTTC
TRBJ2-1	17	once	TRBV7-2	TRBD2	CASSLALWASGRDEQFF	TGTGCCAGCAGCTTAGCGCTTTGGGCTAGCGGGAGGGATGAGCAGTTCTTC
TRBJ1-4	13	-	TRBV28	-	CASSLDSNEKLFF	TGTGCCAGCAGCCTGGACAGTAATGAAAAACTGTTTTTT
TRBJ1-1	13	-	TRBV28	-	CASSNTFGLSAFF	TGTGCCAGCAGTAATACTTTCGGGTTGAGTGCTTTCTTT
TRBJ2-5	14	-	TRBV10-3	-	CAISPRDWKETQYF	TGTGCCATCAGTCCCCGGGACTGGAAGGAGACCCAGTACTTC
TRBJ2-3	15	-	TRBV7-2	-	CASSLVRGTTDTQYF	TGTGCCAGCAGCTTAGTCCGGGGGACCACAGATACGCAGTATTTT
TRBJ1-2	15	-	TRBV29-1	-	CSVRESRASSYGYTF	TGCAGCGTTAGGGAAAGCAGGGCGTCAAGCTATGGCTACACCTTC
TRBJ2-3	14	-	TRBV7-9	TRBD2	CVAPAGGSTDTQYF	TGTGTCGCGCCGGCGGGAGGAAGTACAGATACGCAGTATTTT
TRBJ2-3	13	once	TRBV7-3	-	CASSFQATDTQYF	TGTGCCAGCAGCTTCCAGGCCACAGATACGCAGTATTTT
TRBJ2-7	13	-	TRBV20-1	-	CSASRDSGREQYF	TGCAGTGCTAGTCGTGACAGTGGGCGCGAGCAGTACTTC
TRBJ1-5	18	-	TRBV5-6	-	CASSRRGGGPNYNQPQHF	TGTGCCAGCAGCCGGAGGGGAGGAGGCCCCAACTACAATCAGCCCCAGCATTTT
TRBJ2-3	13	-	TRBV5-5	-	CASSLPAGDTQYF	TGTGCCAGCAGCTTGCCCGCGGGGGATACGCAGTATTTT
TRBJ1-2	13	-	TRBV7-2	-	CASSPQEVYGYTF	TGTGCCAGCAGCCCCCAGGAGGTTTATGGCTACACCTTC
TRBJ2-2	15	-	TRBV7-6	-	CASSRGLPDTGELFF	TGTGCCAGCAGCCGTGGACTACCCGACACCGGGGAGCTGTTTTTT
TRBJ2-7	13	-	TRBV19	TRBD2	CASRSAGVPEQYF	TGTGCCAGTAGGTCAGCGGGAGTCCCCGAGCAGTACTTC
TRBJ2-7	14	-	TRBV5-4	-	CASSLVAETYEQYF	TGTGCCAGCAGCTTGGTAGCAGAAACCTACGAGCAGTACTTC
TRBJ2-7	17	-	TRBV6-2/TRBV6-3	TRBD2	CASSPDWSGAYSYEQYF	TGTGCCAGCAGTCCGGACTGGAGCGGGGCCTACTCCTACGAGCAGTACTTC
TRBJ1-1	13	-	TRBV6-5	-	CASKGREVTEAFF	TGTGCCAGCAAAGGGAGGGAAGTGACTGAAGCTTTCTTT